This T cell receptor beta chain was profiled in a study of blood T cell repertoires in COVID-19. Study summary: Nucleic acid was either cDNA or gDNA, and it came from T cells, B-cell-depleted T cells, or PBMCs.

With 0 bases clipped from V and 7 bases from J, the junction kept 3 bases outside the gene matches. There are 15 residues in the CDR3. Germline CDR1 reads SGDLS; CDR2 reads YYNGEE. Sequenced by immunoSEQ multiplex PCR; TCRdb stores in-frame clones only, minus some. The sample has 130,000 to 150,000 clones; roughly 76% are singletons. The chain recombines TRBV9 with TRBJ1-6; TRBD1 aligns across 8 bases. Material for sequencing was peripheral blood. The TCR was taken from a human donor with acute or convalescent COVID-19. The donor label of this sample is uncertain. This CDR3 reads CASSVGAGGNSPLHF. The CDR3, as DNA: TGTGCCAGCAGCGTAGGGGCAGGGGGCAATTCACCCCTCCACTTT.